A selection of T cell receptor beta chains follows, all from one sample in a study of cytomegalovirus exposure and HLA in healthy donors. Some clones are missing from TCRdb's copy, which holds only in-frame ones; the method was immunoSEQ multiplex PCR. The sample holds 80,000 to 100,000 clones, more than 50% seen once. Sequencing used PBMCs. The receptors here all came from a woman in her thirties or forties in good health and CMV-seropositive. The CDR3 runs from the conserved cysteine through the conserved F or W. Each record gives: D gene, V gene, clone size, J gene, CDR3 protein, CDR3 DNA. A D gene is named only where the DNA matches it firmly. Not all rows give a size; the values are once, few, many and, for expanded clones, a class.

-	TRBV4-3	-	TRBJ2-3	CASSQDASFYTDTQYF	TGCGCCAGCAGCCAAGACGCCTCCTTCTACACAGATACGCAGTATTTT
-	TRBV4-2	-	TRBJ2-1	CASSQVGGGSYNEQFF	TGTGCCAGCAGCCAAGTCGGCGGAGGCTCCTACAATGAGCAGTTCTTC
TRBD2	TRBV19	few	TRBJ2-2	CASSPAGGRTGELFF	TGTGCCAGTAGCCCAGCGGGAGGGCGTACCGGGGAGCTGTTTTTT
-	TRBV28	-	TRBJ1-1	CASSGSSLGMNTEAFF	TGTGCCAGCAGTGGGAGTTCCTTGGGTATGAACACTGAAGCTTTCTTT
-	TRBV28	-	TRBJ2-5	CASSNPGEVETQYF	TGTGCCAGCTCCAATCCGGGAGAGGTGGAGACCCAGTACTTC
TRBD1	TRBV6-6	few	TRBJ1-2	CASLPTGGNGYTF	TGTGCCAGCCTCCCGACAGGGGGCAATGGCTACACCTTC
-	TRBV7-9	few	TRBJ1-4	CASSNRDFNEKLFF	TGTGCCAGCAGCAACCGGGACTTTAATGAAAAACTGTTTTTT
TRBD1	TRBV28	-	TRBJ1-5	CASDGPGTGNNQPQHF	TGTGCCAGCGACGGACCAGGGACAGGAAACAATCAGCCCCAGCATTTT
-	TRBV5-1	-	TRBJ2-1	CASSPPAGPYNEQFF	TGCGCCAGCAGCCCTCCCGCGGGACCCTACAATGAGCAGTTCTTC
TRBD1	TRBV9	-	TRBJ2-7	CASSARTGVEQYF	TGTGCCAGCAGCGCGAGGACAGGGGTAGAGCAGTACTTC
TRBD2	TRBV19	-	TRBJ2-1	CASSIYREVRYNEQFF	TGTGCCAGTAGTATATATCGGGAGGTACGGTACAATGAGCAGTTCTTC
-	TRBV5-6	-	TRBJ2-5	CASSFRGSIQETQYF	TGTGCCAGCAGCTTCCGGGGGTCCATCCAAGAGACCCAGTACTTC
-	TRBV14	-	TRBJ1-2	CASSPQGNYGYTF	TGTGCCAGCAGCCCACAGGGTAACTATGGCTACACCTTC
-	TRBV7-3	-	TRBJ2-1	CASSLQGGNEQFF	TGTGCCAGCAGCTTACAGGGCGGCAATGAGCAGTTCTTC
TRBD2	TRBV6-5	-	TRBJ2-5	CASSLLAGQETQYF	TGTGCCAGCAGTTTACTAGCGGGGCAAGAGACCCAGTACTTC
-	TRBV4-1	-	TRBJ2-7	CASSQVGRGLPYEQYF	TGCGCCAGCAGCCAAGTGGGCAGGGGCTTACCCTACGAGCAGTACTTC
-	TRBV27	-	TRBJ2-7	CASSPQRGFVVGSGYEQYF	TGTGCCAGCAGTCCCCAACGAGGGTTCGTGGTTGGGAGTGGCTACGAGCAGTACTTC
TRBD1	TRBV18	once	TRBJ2-7	CASSPSSTGGYEQYF	TGTGCCAGCTCACCAAGTTCGACAGGGGGGTACGAGCAGTACTTC
-	TRBV18	-	TRBJ1-1	CASSPPEDRSEAFF	TGTGCCAGCTCACCACCTGAAGACAGATCTGAAGCTTTCTTT
-	TRBV27	-	TRBJ1-2	CASSGQGYGYTF	TGTGCCAGCAGTGGGCAGGGTTACGGCTACACCTTC
TRBD1	TRBV5-1	few	TRBJ2-7	CASSPQRTGDYEQYF	TGCGCCAGCAGTCCGCAGAGGACAGGGGACTACGAGCAGTACTTC
TRBD2	TRBV2	-	TRBJ2-2	CASRGTRLAGTGELFF	TGTGCCAGCAGGGGGACCAGACTAGCGGGGACCGGGGAGCTGTTTTTT
TRBD2	TRBV5-1	-	TRBJ2-3	CASSLYGRAGGRARTDTQYF	TGCGCCAGCAGCTTGTATGGTCGGGCGGGAGGAAGGGCCCGCACAGATACGCAGTATTTT
TRBD2	TRBV6-5	-	TRBJ2-1	CASSPSGSSYNEQFF	TGTGCCAGCAGTCCTAGCGGGAGCTCCTACAATGAGCAGTTCTTC
-	TRBV11-2	-	TRBJ1-1	CASSLPPSGSLNTEAFF	TGTGCCAGCAGCCTTCCCCCTTCGGGATCCTTGAACACTGAAGCTTTCTTT
TRBD1	TRBV7-9	-	TRBJ1-2	CASSLRRQGDYGYTF	TGTGCCAGCAGCTTACGACGACAGGGTGACTATGGCTACACCTTC
-	TRBV28	-	TRBJ2-7	CASSGDSILEQYF	TGTGCCAGCAGCGGGGACTCCATCCTCGAGCAGTACTTC
-	TRBV4-3	-	TRBJ1-2	CASSQGVTWDTNYGYTF	TGCGCCAGCAGCCAAGGGGTGACCTGGGACACTAACTATGGCTACACCTTC
TRBD2	TRBV7-8	-	TRBJ2-4	CASSSSGRAKNIQYF	TGTGCCAGCAGCTCGAGCGGGAGGGCCAAAAACATTCAGTACTTC
TRBD2	TRBV7-2	-	TRBJ2-1	CASSIVAGGQIFNEQFF	TGTGCCAGCAGCATAGTAGCGGGAGGGCAAATCTTCAATGAGCAGTTCTTC
-	TRBV14	-	TRBJ1-2	CASSRLDFNGYTF	TGTGCCAGCAGTCGGTTAGACTTCAATGGCTACACCTTC
-	TRBV27	-	TRBJ1-1	CASSLYGGRTEAFF	TGTGCCAGCAGTTTATACGGGGGACGCACTGAAGCTTTCTTT
TRBD2	TRBV7-9	-	TRBJ2-1	CASAIGGGAGRYNEQFF	TGTGCCAGCGCGATTGGCGGCGGAGCGGGAAGGTACAATGAGCAGTTCTTC
TRBD1	TRBV7-9	-	TRBJ2-6	CASRTETARGSAGANVLTF	TGTGCCAGCAGGACCGAAACGGCCAGGGGGAGCGCTGGGGCCAACGTCCTGACTTTC
-	TRBV27	once	TRBJ2-1	CASRGGQGSGRWGSYNEQFF	TGTGCCAGCAGGGGGGGACAGGGAAGCGGGAGGTGGGGCTCCTACAATGAGCAGTTCTTC
-	TRBV4-3	-	TRBJ1-4	CASSQGQGSSEKLFF	TGCGCCAGCAGCCAAGGTCAGGGGTCCTCGGAAAAACTGTTTTTT
-	TRBV15	-	TRBJ1-2	CATSREPGSYGYTF	TGTGCCACCAGCAGAGAACCGGGAAGCTATGGCTACACCTTC
TRBD1	TRBV4-3	-	TRBJ1-3	CASSPLQGRNTIYF	TGCGCCAGCAGTCCTTTACAGGGGAGAAACACCATATATTTT
TRBD2	TRBV5-1	-	TRBJ2-5	CASSFSGGEETQYF	TGCGCCAGCAGCTTTAGCGGGGGGGAAGAGACCCAGTACTTC